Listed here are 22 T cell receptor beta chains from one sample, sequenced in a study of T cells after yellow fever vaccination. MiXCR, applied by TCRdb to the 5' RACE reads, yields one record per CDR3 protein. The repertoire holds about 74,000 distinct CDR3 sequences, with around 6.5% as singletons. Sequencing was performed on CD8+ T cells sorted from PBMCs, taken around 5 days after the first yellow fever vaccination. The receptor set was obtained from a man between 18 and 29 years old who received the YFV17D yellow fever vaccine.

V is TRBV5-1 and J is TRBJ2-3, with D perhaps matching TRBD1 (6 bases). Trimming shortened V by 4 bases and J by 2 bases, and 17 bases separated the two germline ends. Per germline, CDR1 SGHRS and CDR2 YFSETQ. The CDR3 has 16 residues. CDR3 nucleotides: TGCGCCAGCAGCAGCCCGGGACATACCTTCACAGATACGCAGTATTTT. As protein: CASSSPGHTFTDTQYF.

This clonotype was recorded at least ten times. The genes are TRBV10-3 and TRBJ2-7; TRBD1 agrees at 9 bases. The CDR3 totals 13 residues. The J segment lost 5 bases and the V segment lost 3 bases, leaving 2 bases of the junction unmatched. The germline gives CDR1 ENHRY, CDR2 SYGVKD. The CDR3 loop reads CAISDWTGDEQYF. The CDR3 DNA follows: TGTGCCATCAGTGACTGGACAGGGGACGAGCAGTACTTC.

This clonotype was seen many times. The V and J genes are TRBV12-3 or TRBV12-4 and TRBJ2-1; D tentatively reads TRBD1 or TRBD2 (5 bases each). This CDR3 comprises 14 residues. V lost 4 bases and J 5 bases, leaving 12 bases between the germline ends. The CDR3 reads CASSSGDANNEQFF. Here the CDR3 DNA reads TGTGCCAGCAGTTCCGGGGACGCAAACAATGAGCAGTTCTTC.

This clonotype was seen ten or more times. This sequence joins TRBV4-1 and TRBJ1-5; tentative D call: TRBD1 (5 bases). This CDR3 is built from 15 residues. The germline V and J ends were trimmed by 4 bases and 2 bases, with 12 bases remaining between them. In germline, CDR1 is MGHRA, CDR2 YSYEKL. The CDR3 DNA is TGCGCCAGCAGCCCCAACGGGGCGGGCAATCAGCCCCAGCATTTT. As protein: CASSPNGAGNQPQHF.

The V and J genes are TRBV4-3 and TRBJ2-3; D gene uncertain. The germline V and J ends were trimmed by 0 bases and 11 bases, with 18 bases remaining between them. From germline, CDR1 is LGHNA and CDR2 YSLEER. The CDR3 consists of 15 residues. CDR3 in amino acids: CASSQDYTPTIGQYF. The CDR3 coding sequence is TGCGCCAGCAGCCAAGATTATACTCCTACTATTGGGCAGTATTTT.

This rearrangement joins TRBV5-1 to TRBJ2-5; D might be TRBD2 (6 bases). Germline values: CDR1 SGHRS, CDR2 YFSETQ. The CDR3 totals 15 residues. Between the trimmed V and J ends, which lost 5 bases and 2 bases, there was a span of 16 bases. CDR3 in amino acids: CASRPGTFRQETQYF. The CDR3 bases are TGCGCCAGCAGACCCGGGACTTTCCGTCAAGAGACCCAGTACTTC.

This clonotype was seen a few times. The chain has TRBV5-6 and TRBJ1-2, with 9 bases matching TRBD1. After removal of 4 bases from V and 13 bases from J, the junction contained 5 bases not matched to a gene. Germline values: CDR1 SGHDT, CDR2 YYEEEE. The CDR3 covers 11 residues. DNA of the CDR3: TGTGCCAGCAGCATCGGACAGGGGAGCACCTTC. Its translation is CASSIGQGSTF. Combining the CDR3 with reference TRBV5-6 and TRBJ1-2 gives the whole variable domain DAGVTQSPTHLIKTRGQQVTLRCSPKSGHDTVSWYQQALGQGPQFIFQYYEEEERQRGNFPDRFSGHQFPNYSSELNVNALLLGDSALYLCASSIGQGSTFGSGTRLTVV.

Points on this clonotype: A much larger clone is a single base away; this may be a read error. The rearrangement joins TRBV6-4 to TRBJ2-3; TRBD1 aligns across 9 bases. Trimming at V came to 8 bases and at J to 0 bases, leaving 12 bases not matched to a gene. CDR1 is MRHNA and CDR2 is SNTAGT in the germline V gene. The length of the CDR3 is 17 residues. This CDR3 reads CASGLTGTGSSTDTQYF. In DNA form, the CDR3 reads TGTGCCAGCGGTCTCACCGGGACAGGGTCTAGCACAGATACGCAGTATTTT.

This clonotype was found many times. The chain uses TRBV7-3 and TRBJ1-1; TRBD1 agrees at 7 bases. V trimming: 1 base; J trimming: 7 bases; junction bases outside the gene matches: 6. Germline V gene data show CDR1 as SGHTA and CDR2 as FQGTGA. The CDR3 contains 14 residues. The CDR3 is CASSLISGGGEAFF. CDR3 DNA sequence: TGTGCCAGCAGCTTAATTTCAGGGGGTGGTGAAGCTTTCTTT.

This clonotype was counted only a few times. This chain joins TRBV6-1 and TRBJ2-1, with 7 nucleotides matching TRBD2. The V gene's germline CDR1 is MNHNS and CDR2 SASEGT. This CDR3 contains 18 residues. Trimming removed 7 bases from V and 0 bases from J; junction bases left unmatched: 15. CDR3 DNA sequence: TGTGCCAGCACTACACCGTGGGGGGGGAGGAGCTCCTACAATGAGCAGTTCTTC. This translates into CASTTPWGGRSSYNEQFF.

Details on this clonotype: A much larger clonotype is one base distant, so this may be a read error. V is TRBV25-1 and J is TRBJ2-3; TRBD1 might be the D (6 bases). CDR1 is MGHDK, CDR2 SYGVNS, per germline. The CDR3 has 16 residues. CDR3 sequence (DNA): TGTGCCGGCAGTGTACGCCTCAGGGGCTACACAGATACGCAGTATTTT. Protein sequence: CAGSVRLRGYTDTQYF.

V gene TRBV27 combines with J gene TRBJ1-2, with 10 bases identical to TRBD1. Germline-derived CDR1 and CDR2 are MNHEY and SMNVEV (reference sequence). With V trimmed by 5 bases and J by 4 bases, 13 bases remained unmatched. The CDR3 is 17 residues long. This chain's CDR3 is CASSPGTGVPPFYGYTF. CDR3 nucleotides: TGTGCCAGCAGTCCAGGGACAGGGGTCCCTCCTTTCTATGGCTACACCTTC.

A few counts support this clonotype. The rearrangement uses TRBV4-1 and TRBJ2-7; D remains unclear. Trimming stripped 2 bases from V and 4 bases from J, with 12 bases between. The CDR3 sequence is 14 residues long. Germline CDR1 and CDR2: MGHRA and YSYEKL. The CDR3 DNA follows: TGCGCCAGCAGCCAAAGCATGGGATTTTACGAGCAGTACTTC. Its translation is CASSQSMGFYEQYF.

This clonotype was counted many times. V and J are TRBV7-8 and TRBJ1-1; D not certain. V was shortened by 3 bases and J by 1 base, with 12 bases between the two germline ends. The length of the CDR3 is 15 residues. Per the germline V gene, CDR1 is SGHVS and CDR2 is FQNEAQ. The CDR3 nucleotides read TGTGCCAGCAGCTTTCGAGATTTGGGGAACACTGAAGCTTTCTTT. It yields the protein CASSFRDLGNTEAFF.

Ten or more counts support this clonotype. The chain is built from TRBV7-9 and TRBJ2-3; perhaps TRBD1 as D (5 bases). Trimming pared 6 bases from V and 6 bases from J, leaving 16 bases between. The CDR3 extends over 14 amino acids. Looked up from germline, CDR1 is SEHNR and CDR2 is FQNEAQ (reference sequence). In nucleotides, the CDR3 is TGTGCCAGCAGAATGGGGCTTATACCCGATACGCAGTATTTT. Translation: CASRMGLIPDTQYF.

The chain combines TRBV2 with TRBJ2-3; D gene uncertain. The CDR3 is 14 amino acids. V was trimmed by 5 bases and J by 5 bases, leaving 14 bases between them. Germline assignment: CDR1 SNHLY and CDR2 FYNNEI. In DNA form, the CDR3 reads TGTGCCAGCAGTATTCGGACGGTGGAAGATACGCAGTATTTT. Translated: CASSIRTVEDTQYF. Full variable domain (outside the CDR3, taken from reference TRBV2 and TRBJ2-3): EPEVTQTPSHQVTQMGQEVILRCVPISNHLYFYWYRQILGQKVEFLVSFYNNEISEKSEIFDDQFSVERPDGSNFTLKIRSTKLEDSAMYFCASSIRTVEDTQYFGPGTRLTVL.

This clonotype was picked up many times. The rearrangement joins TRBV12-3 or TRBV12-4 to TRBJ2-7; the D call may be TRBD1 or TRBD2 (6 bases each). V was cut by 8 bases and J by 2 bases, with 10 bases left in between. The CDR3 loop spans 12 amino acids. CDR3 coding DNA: TGTGCCAGCTCGGAGGGGGCCTACGAGCAGTACTTC. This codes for CASSEGAYEQYF.

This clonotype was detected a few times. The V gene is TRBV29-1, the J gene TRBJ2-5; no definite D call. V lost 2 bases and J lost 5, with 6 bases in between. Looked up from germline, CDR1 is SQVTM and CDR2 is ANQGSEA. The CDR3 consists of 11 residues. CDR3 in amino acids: CSVERRETQYF. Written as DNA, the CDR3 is TGCAGCGTTGAACGACGGGAGACCCAGTACTTC.

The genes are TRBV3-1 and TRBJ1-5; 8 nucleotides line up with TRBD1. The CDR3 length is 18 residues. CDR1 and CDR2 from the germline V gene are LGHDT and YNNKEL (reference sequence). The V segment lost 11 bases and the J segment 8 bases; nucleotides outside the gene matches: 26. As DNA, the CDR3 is TGTGCCTTCAGTTTAAATACCCGGTTGACAGGGGTGAGAGAGCCCCAGCATTTT. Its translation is CAFSLNTRLTGVREPQHF.

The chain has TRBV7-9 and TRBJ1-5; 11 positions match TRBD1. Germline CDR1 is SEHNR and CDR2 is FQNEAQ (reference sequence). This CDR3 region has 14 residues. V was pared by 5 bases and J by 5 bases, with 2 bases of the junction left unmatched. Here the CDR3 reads CASSQGQGDQPQHF. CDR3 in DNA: TGTGCCAGCAGCCAGGGACAGGGGGATCAGCCCCAGCATTTT.

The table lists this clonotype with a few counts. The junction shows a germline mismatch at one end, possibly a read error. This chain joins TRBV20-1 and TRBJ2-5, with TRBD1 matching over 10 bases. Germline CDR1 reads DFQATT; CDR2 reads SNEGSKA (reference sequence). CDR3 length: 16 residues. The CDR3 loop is CCASRLGQGSQETQYF. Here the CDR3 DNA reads TGCTGTGCTAGCCGGCTGGGACAGGGGAGCCAAGAGACCCAGTACTTC.

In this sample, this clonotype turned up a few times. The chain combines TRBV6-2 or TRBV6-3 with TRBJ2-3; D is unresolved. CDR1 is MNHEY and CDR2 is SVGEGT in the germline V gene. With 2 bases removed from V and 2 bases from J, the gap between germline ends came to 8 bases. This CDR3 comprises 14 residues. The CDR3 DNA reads TGTGCCAGCAGTTACCTAGTCCCCACAGATACGCAGTATTTT. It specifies CASSYLVPTDTQYF.